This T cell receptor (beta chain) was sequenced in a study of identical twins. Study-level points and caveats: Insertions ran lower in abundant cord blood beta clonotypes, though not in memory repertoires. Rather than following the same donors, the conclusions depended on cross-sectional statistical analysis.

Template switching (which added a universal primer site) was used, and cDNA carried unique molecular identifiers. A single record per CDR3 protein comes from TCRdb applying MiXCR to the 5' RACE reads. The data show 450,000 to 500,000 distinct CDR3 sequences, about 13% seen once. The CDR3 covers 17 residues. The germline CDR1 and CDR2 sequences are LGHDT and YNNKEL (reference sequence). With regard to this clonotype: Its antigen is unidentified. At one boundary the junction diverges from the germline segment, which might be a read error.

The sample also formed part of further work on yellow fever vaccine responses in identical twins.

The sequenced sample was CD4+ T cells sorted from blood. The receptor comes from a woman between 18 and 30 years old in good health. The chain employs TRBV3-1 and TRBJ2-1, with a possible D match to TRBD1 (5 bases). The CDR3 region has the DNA TGTGCCAGCAGCAAAGAAGGGATGAGCGACAGTTACAATGAGCAGTTCTTC. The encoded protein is CASSKEGMSDSYNEQFF.